This T cell receptor beta chain was recovered during a study of cytomegalovirus exposure and HLA in healthy donors. PCR primers comprised 60 Vbeta and 13 Jbeta primers. Sequencing was performed with immunoSEQ multiplex PCR; in TCRdb, only in-frame clones are kept and a portion is missing. The sample lists more than 95,000 clones; over 75% were seen once. With 0 bases removed from V and 4 bases from J, the gap between germline ends came to 16 bases. The CDR3 length is 17 residues. CDR1 SGHAT and CDR2 FQNNGV come from the germline V gene. This chain links TRBV11-2 with TRBJ2-1, with D possibly being TRBD2 (5 bases). The sequenced sample consisted of PBMCs. The TCR sequence derives from a man younger than 35 in good health and CMV-seropositive. CDR3 amino acids: CASSLEVEGLSYNEQFF. In nucleotides, the CDR3 is TGTGCCAGCAGCTTAGAGGTAGAGGGATTATCGTACAATGAGCAGTTCTTC.